Below are 27 T cell receptor beta chains sequenced from a single sample in a study of graft-versus-host responses after intestinal transplantation. The table came from immunoSEQ multiplex PCR; TCRdb's copy has only in-frame clones and leaves some out. The sample carries tens of thousands of clones, about 94% recorded once. Sequences were derived from PBMCs, sampled 16 days after intestinal transplant. These receptors came from a human patient who received an intestinal transplant, so some T cells may come from the graft donor.

V gene TRBV5-6 combines with J gene TRBJ2-1; D might be TRBD1 (5 bases). V was trimmed by 4 bases and J by 2 bases, leaving 13 bases between them. The CDR3 loop spans 15 amino acids. Germline V lookup: CDR1 SGHDT, CDR2 YYEEEE. The CDR3 nucleotides read TGTGCCAGCAGCCCTGGGCAGGGCCCCTACAATGAGCAGTTCTTC. It specifies CASSPGQGPYNEQFF.

This chain uses TRBV4-1 with TRBJ2-1; 9 nucleotides align to TRBD1. There are 16 residues in the CDR3. Germline CDR1 reads MGHRA; CDR2 reads YSYEKL. Losses at the gene ends were 2 bases for V and 6 bases for J; bases not matched to a gene: 8. The CDR3 DNA sequence: TGCGCCAGCAGCCAACCCCGGGACAGGGCTAGCAATGAGCAGTTCTTC. Protein: CASSQPRDRASNEQFF.

This chain connects TRBV28 to TRBJ1-2; TRBD1 matches 9 bases. The CDR3 runs 16 residues. V lost 4 bases and J lost 2; bases outside the gene matches: 8. Germline V lookup: CDR1 MDHEN, CDR2 SYDVKM. The CDR3 spells CASSSPGTGFNYGYTF. In nucleotides, the CDR3 is TGTGCCAGCAGTTCCCCAGGGACAGGGTTCAACTATGGCTACACCTTC.

Concerning this clone: Germline and junction disagree at one end, which may indicate a read error. The chain has TRBV5-4 and TRBJ2-1, with 13 bases that match TRBD2. This CDR3 is 16 amino acids long. Germline V gives CDR1 SGHNT, CDR2 YYREEE (reference sequence). DNA for the CDR3: TGTGCCAGCAGCTCCACTAGCGGGAGGGCCGACAATGAGCAGCTCTTC. Amino acid sequence: CASSSTSGRADNEQLF.

The genes are TRBV2 and TRBJ2-7, with D possibly being TRBD1 (6 bases). This CDR3 has 15 amino acids. The germline CDR1 and CDR2 sequences are SNHLY and FYNNEI. V gave up 11 bases and J gave up 7 bases, with 27 bases separating them. The CDR3 loop reads CAPPPGRQGIREQYF. CDR3 sequence (DNA): TGTGCCCCTCCGCCGGGACGCCAGGGGATACGAGAGCAGTACTTC.

The chain links TRBV25-1 to TRBJ2-7; a possible D gene is TRBD2 (7 bases). CDR1 and CDR2 (germline): MGHDK, SYGVNS. V lost 6 bases and J lost 3, with 12 bases in between. This CDR3 contains 13 residues. As DNA, the CDR3 is TGTGCCAGCAGGGGGGGGGCGGACTACGAGCAGTACTTC. This sequence encodes CASRGGADYEQYF.

This chain connects TRBV10-1 to TRBJ2-7, with a weak D call TRBD1 (6 bases). V lost 3 bases and J lost 5, with 17 bases in between. The CDR3 contains 15 residues. Per the germline V gene, CDR1 is WNHNN and CDR2 is SYGVQD (reference sequence). The CDR3 DNA sequence: TGCGCCAGCAGTGACCCCTCAGGGGAGCGTGACGAGCAGTACTTC. Encoded protein: CASSDPSGERDEQYF.

V and J are TRBV9 and TRBJ2-2, with 11 nucleotides matching TRBD2. The CDR3 runs 14 residues. V shed 6 bases and J 5 bases; nucleotides not matched to a gene: 3. CDR1 and CDR2 (germline): SGDLS, YYNGEE. The DNA of the CDR3 is TGTGCCAGCAACCCTAGCGGGGGGACCGGGGAGCTGTTTTTT. Protein product: CASNPSGGTGELFF.

The rearrangement links TRBV5-6 to TRBJ2-7, with D tentatively TRBD2 (5 bases). Trimming left V 0 bases short and J 2 bases short, with 9 bases between. Germline CDR1 and CDR2: SGHDT and YYEEEE. The CDR3 loop spans 14 amino acids. For the CDR3, the DNA is TGTGCCAGCAGCTTGGGTACGGGGACCTACGAGCAGTACTTC. It is translated as CASSLGTGTYEQYF.

This clone was counted once. At one of its ends the junction is not consistent with the germline gene, which may arise from a read error. The chain uses TRBV7-2 and TRBJ2-7; D possibly corresponds to TRBD2 (6 bases). There are 12 residues in the CDR3. Germline assignment: CDR1 SGHTA and CDR2 FQGNSA. DNA of the CDR3: TGTGCCAGCAGTTTAGCGGATTACGAGCAGTACTTC. This sequence encodes CASSLADYEQYF.

The CDR3 protein is CASSQDSSESGTSATRSYEQYF. The CDR3 nucleotides are TGTGCCAGCAGCCAAGATTCCTCGGAGTCCGGGACTAGCGCAACCCGATCCTACGAGCAGTACTTC. The rearrangement joins TRBV14 to TRBJ2-7, with 10 positions matching TRBD2. V dropped 0 bases and J dropped 1; count of bases not matched to a gene: 21. This CDR3 is 22 amino acids long. Germline loops: CDR1 SGHDN, CDR2 FVKESK.

CDR3 residues: CASSLKTSGLSYEQYF. CDR3 coding DNA: TGCGCCAGCAGCTTGAAGACTAGCGGGCTCTCCTACGAGCAGTACTTC. The rearrangement links TRBV5-1 to TRBJ2-7; the match to TRBD2 covers 10 bases. This CDR3 has 16 residues. The V gene end was trimmed by 1 base and the J gene end by 0 bases; junction bases not matched to a gene: 4. The V gene's germline CDR1 is SGHRS and CDR2 YFSETQ.

The chain uses TRBV5-4 and TRBJ2-2; D possibly corresponds to TRBD1 (5 bases). V lost 7 bases, J lost 3 bases, and 10 bases lay in between. Germline V gene sequence: CDR1 SGHNT, CDR2 YYREEE (reference sequence). The CDR3 covers 13 residues. CDR3 nucleotides: TGTGCCAGCGCAGGGATAGACACCGGGGAGCTGTTTTTT. As protein: CASAGIDTGELFF. Supplemented by reference TRBV5-4 and TRBJ2-2, the full variable domain reads ETGVTQSPTHLIKTRGQQVTLRCSSQSGHNTVSWYQQALGQGPQFIFQYYREEENGRGNFPPRFSGLQFPNYSSELNVNALELDDSALYLCASAGIDTGELFFGEGSRLTVL.

The chain is built from TRBV28 and TRBJ2-7; 8 bases line up with TRBD1. V was clipped by 3 bases and J by 2 bases; unmatched bases: 6. The length of the CDR3 is 15 residues. Germline CDR1 is MDHEN and CDR2 is SYDVKM. The DNA for the CDR3 is TGTGCCAGCAGTTTGGACAGGGAAGTGCCCTACGAGCAGTACTTC. It encodes CASSLDREVPYEQYF. Full variable domain (rest looked up from reference TRBV28 and TRBJ2-7): DVKVTQSSRYLVKRTGEKVFLECVQDMDHENMFWYRQDPGLGLRLIYFSYDVKMKEKGDIPEGYSVSREKKERFSLILESASTNQTSMYLCASSLDREVPYEQYFGPGTRLTVT.

The gene calls are TRBV28 and TRBJ1-5, with no clear D. CDR3 length equals 15 residues. From germline, CDR1 is MDHEN and CDR2 SYDVKM. V lost 3 bases, J lost 3 bases, and 12 bases lay in between. CDR3 region: CASSFKGIANQPQHF. In nucleotides, the CDR3 is TGTGCCAGCAGTTTTAAGGGAATCGCCAATCAGCCCCAGCATTTT.

The V and J genes are TRBV14 and TRBJ1-5; D may be TRBD1 (5 bases). With 11 bases removed from V and 5 bases from J, the gap between germline ends came to 19 bases. From germline, CDR1 is SGHDN and CDR2 FVKESK. The CDR3 sequence is 14 residues long. CDR3 sequence: CAFCGGRDHQPQHF. As DNA, the CDR3 is TGTGCCTTCTGTGGGGGAAGGGACCATCAGCCCCAGCATTTT.

V gene TRBV5-1 combines with J gene TRBJ2-2, with 10 nucleotides matching TRBD1. The CDR3 contains 15 residues. Looked up from germline, CDR1 is SGHRS and CDR2 is YFSETQ. Trimming cost V 5 bases and J 7 bases; bases outside gene matches: 8. DNA for the CDR3: TGCGCCAGCAGGTCGAGACAGGGGGCGGACGGGGAGCTGTTTTTT. Its protein is CASRSRQGADGELFF.

V is TRBV27 and J is TRBJ2-2; TRBD1 aligns across 8 bases. V lost 5 bases to trimming and J lost 2 bases; unmatched junction nucleotides: 10. Germline assignment: CDR1 MNHEY and CDR2 SMNVEV (reference sequence). This CDR3 is 17 amino acids long. In DNA form, the CDR3 reads TGTGCCAGCAGTCCCGGGACAGGCGTTGCCAACACCGGGGAGCTGTTTTTT. Its protein product is CASSPGTGVANTGELFF.

This sequence joins TRBV9 and TRBJ2-3; 7 nucleotides match TRBD2. The CDR3 sequence is 14 residues long. With V trimmed by 6 bases and J by 4 bases, 8 bases remained unmatched. Looked up from germline, CDR1 is SGDLS and CDR2 is YYNGEE. CDR3 sequence (DNA): TGTGCCAGCAATAACGGGAGGAACGCAGATACGCAGTATTTT. Amino acids: CASNNGRNADTQYF.

J is TRBJ2-3 and V is TRBV19; 11 bases are a match to TRBD2. The V and J ends lost 5 bases and 5 bases, in that order; junction bases with no gene match: 9. Germline V lookup: CDR1 LNHDA, CDR2 SQIVND (reference sequence). The length of the CDR3 is 16 residues. The CDR3 spells CASSPRVAGGIDTQYF. The CDR3 DNA follows: TGTGCCAGTAGTCCGAGGGTAGCGGGAGGGATAGATACGCAGTATTTT.

In this sample, this clone turned up once. The rearrangement joins TRBV4-1 to TRBJ2-1; the D gene is possibly TRBD2 (6 bases). CDR3 length: 15 residues. CDR1 is MGHRA, CDR2 YSYEKL, per germline. The ends were cut back, 1 base at V and 8 bases at J, with 15 bases in the middle. The CDR3 bases are TGCGCCAGCAGCCAAGTGTCTAGCGAGAGATATGAGCAGTTCTTC. Translated: CASSQVSSERYEQFF.

The V and J genes are TRBV30 and TRBJ1-5; D remains unclear. The CDR3 loop spans 13 amino acids. The V end lost 0 bases, the J end lost 4 bases, and 7 bases lay between the germline ends. The germline gives CDR1 GTSNPN, CDR2 SVGIG (reference sequence). In DNA, the CDR3 is TGTGCCTGGAGTGTACTGGGGAATCAGCCCCAGCATTTT. Residues: CAWSVLGNQPQHF.

V usage is TRBV5-1 and J usage is TRBJ1-1; TRBD1 matches at 9 bases. The CDR3 loop spans 14 amino acids. CDR1 is SGHRS, CDR2 YFSETQ, per germline. V trimming: 3 bases; J trimming: 1 base; junction bases outside the gene matches: 1. The CDR3 DNA reads TGCGCCAGCAGCTACAGGGGGCCGAACACTGAAGCTTTCTTT. This codes for CASSYRGPNTEAFF. The full variable domain, rest sourced from reference TRBV5-1 and TRBJ1-1, is KAGVTQTPRYLIKTRGQQVTLSCSPISGHRSVSWYQQTPGQGLQFLFEYFSETQRNKGNFPGRFSGRQFSNSRSEMNVSTLELGDSALYLCASSYRGPNTEAFFGQGTRLTVV.

V and J are TRBV5-3 and TRBJ2-5, with unresolved D. TRBV5-3 is annotated as an ORF whose role is uncertain. There are 11 residues in the CDR3. The ends were cut back, 4 bases at V and 8 bases at J, with 9 bases in the middle. The DNA for the CDR3 is TGTGCCAGAAGCCCGGCGTCTACCCAGTACTTC. Amino acid sequence: CARSPASTQYF.

The chain carries TRBV27 and TRBJ2-7, with 10 bases that match TRBD1. The CDR3 is 14 amino acids. Germline values: CDR1 MNHEY, CDR2 SMNVEV (reference sequence). V gave up 9 bases and J gave up 3 bases; unmatched junction bases: 8. The CDR3 reads CASSPGQGYYEQYF. Written as DNA, the CDR3 is TGTGCCAGTTCCCCGGGACAGGGGTACTACGAGCAGTACTTC.

The V call is TRBV27, the J call TRBJ1-4; D perhaps matches TRBD1 (6 bases). This CDR3 is 17 amino acids long. V shed 1 base and J shed 6 bases, with 18 bases lying between them. Germline V gene sequence: CDR1 MNHEY, CDR2 SMNVEV (reference sequence). CDR3 sequence reads: CASSLYRPGARDEKLFF. In nucleotides, the CDR3 is TGTGCCAGCAGTTTATACCGTCCGGGGGCCAGGGATGAAAAACTGTTTTTT.

The count of this clone is one. The V and J genes are TRBV7-6 and TRBJ2-7; 11 bases fit TRBD2. This CDR3 spans 14 amino acids. Trimming at V came to 2 bases and at J to 6 bases, leaving 3 bases not matched to a gene. Germline assignment: CDR1 SGHVS and CDR2 FNYEAQ. This CDR3 is CASSLSTSGTEQYF. CDR3 coding DNA: TGTGCCAGCAGCTTATCGACTAGCGGGACCGAGCAGTACTTC. Drawing the rest from reference TRBV7-6 and TRBJ2-7, the complete variable domain is GAGVSQSPRYKVTKRGQDVALRCDPISGHVSLYWYRQALGQGPEFLTYFNYEAQQDKSGLPNDRFSAERPEGSISTLTIQRTEQRDSAMYRCASSLSTSGTEQYFGPGTRLTVT.